This paragraph reports one T cell receptor beta chain. Sorting defined conventional CD4 T cells as CD4+CD127+. This sample was taken from a study of B cell selection in AIRE deficiency. Generated by immunoSEQ multiplex PCR, the TCRdb table keeps only in-frame clones and is missing some. The sample has over 20,000 clones, 95% to 98% seen once; the top ten hold 0.17%. V gave up 7 bases and J gave up 1 base, with 17 bases separating them. The CDR3 is made up of 15 amino acids. From germline, CDR1 is SQVTM and CDR2 ANQGSEA. This TCR derives from a human donor with AIRE deficiency. The chain combines TRBV29-1 with TRBJ1-3, with D perhaps matching TRBD1 (5 bases). Sequencing was carried out using conventional CD4+ T cells sorted from PBMCs. The CDR3 is CSGQGGGESGNTIYF. CDR3 nucleotide sequence: TGCAGCGGTCAGGGCGGTGGGGAATCTGGAAACACCATATATTTT.